These T cell receptor beta chains were read from a single sample in a study of T-cell memory formation after mild COVID-19. TCRdb processed the 5' RACE reads anew with MiXCR; each CDR3 protein has one entry. The sample has about 140,000 distinct CDR3 sequences, more than 13% seen once. The material sequenced was PBMCs or a T cell subset sorted from them (not recorded which). These receptors were taken from an adult woman who had mild COVID-19 (a few samples of this study predate the infection). Cell type and time point are not known. The CDR3 runs from the conserved cysteine through the conserved F or W. The order of the fields is V gene, D gene, CDR3 length, J gene, clone size, CDR3 protein, CDR3 DNA. D genes are given only for firm matches. Some rows mark clone size as missing; the rest say once, few, many or name a class of expanded clone.

V gene: TRBV6-5; D gene: -; CDR3 length: 14; J gene: TRBJ1-1; clone size: -; CDR3 protein: CASSYGVMNTEAFF; CDR3 DNA: TGTGCCAGCAGTTACGGGGTTATGAACACTGAAGCTTTCTTT
V gene: TRBV7-6; D gene: TRBD2; CDR3 length: 20; J gene: TRBJ2-1; clone size: -; CDR3 protein: CASSLVPLGTSGSSYNEQFF; CDR3 DNA: TGTGCCAGCAGCTTAGTACCCCTCGGGACTAGCGGGAGCTCCTACAATGAGCAGTTCTTC
V gene: TRBV7-2; D gene: -; CDR3 length: 13; J gene: TRBJ1-1; clone size: -; CDR3 protein: CASSRTANTEAFF; CDR3 DNA: TGTGCCAGCAGCCGGACAGCGAACACTGAAGCTTTCTTT
V gene: TRBV29-1; D gene: TRBD1; CDR3 length: 13; J gene: TRBJ2-7; clone size: -; CDR3 protein: CSARTGDSYEQYF; CDR3 DNA: TGCAGCGCCCGGACAGGGGACTCCTACGAGCAGTACTTC
V gene: TRBV11-2; D gene: -; CDR3 length: 17; J gene: TRBJ1-6; clone size: many; CDR3 protein: CASSLGGIGSYNSPLHF; CDR3 DNA: TGTGCCAGCAGCTTAGGGGGGATAGGCTCCTATAATTCACCCCTCCACTTT
V gene: TRBV7-2; D gene: -; CDR3 length: 15; J gene: TRBJ1-1; clone size: -; CDR3 protein: CASSLDGNTRTEAFF; CDR3 DNA: TGTGCCAGCAGCTTGGACGGGAACACCAGGACTGAAGCTTTCTTT
V gene: TRBV9; D gene: -; CDR3 length: 15; J gene: TRBJ1-5; clone size: -; CDR3 protein: CASSVGGYSNQPQHF; CDR3 DNA: TGTGCCAGCAGCGTAGGGGGGTATAGCAATCAGCCCCAGCATTTT
V gene: TRBV29-1; D gene: -; CDR3 length: 12; J gene: TRBJ2-1; clone size: -; CDR3 protein: CSVEVGGNEQFF; CDR3 DNA: TGCAGCGTTGAGGTGGGGGGCAATGAGCAGTTCTTC
V gene: TRBV7-2; D gene: -; CDR3 length: 15; J gene: TRBJ2-7; clone size: many; CDR3 protein: CASSLTVGGAYEQYF; CDR3 DNA: TGTGCCAGCAGCTTAACCGTAGGGGGAGCCTACGAGCAGTACTTC
V gene: TRBV12-3/TRBV12-4; D gene: -; CDR3 length: 14; J gene: TRBJ2-5; clone size: few; CDR3 protein: CASSLGTIPETQYF; CDR3 DNA: TGTGCCAGCAGTCTTGGGACAATTCCAGAGACCCAGTACTTC
V gene: TRBV15; D gene: -; CDR3 length: 15; J gene: TRBJ1-5; clone size: -; CDR3 protein: CATSRDKATEQTQHF; CDR3 DNA: TGTGCCACCAGCAGAGATAAGGCCACGGAGCAGACCCAGCATTTT
V gene: TRBV2; D gene: TRBD1; CDR3 length: 14; J gene: TRBJ1-2; clone size: few; CDR3 protein: CASEGQGGEHGYTF; CDR3 DNA: TGTGCCAGCGAGGGCCAGGGGGGAGAGCATGGCTACACCTTC
V gene: TRBV5-1; D gene: TRBD1; CDR3 length: 14; J gene: TRBJ2-7; clone size: few; CDR3 protein: CASSLDRGKYEQYF; CDR3 DNA: TGCGCCAGCAGCTTGGACAGGGGAAAATACGAGCAGTACTTC
V gene: TRBV7-9; D gene: TRBD1; CDR3 length: 16; J gene: TRBJ2-7; clone size: -; CDR3 protein: CASSPRPGQGSYEQYF; CDR3 DNA: TGTGCCAGCAGCCCCCGGCCGGGACAGGGGTCCTACGAGCAGTACTTC
V gene: TRBV3-1; D gene: -; CDR3 length: 14; J gene: TRBJ1-2; clone size: -; CDR3 protein: CASSQYRVDYGYTF; CDR3 DNA: TGTGCCAGCAGCCAATACAGGGTGGACTATGGCTACACCTTC
V gene: TRBV7-8; D gene: TRBD1; CDR3 length: 14; J gene: TRBJ2-7; clone size: few; CDR3 protein: CASSLRSGGYEQYF; CDR3 DNA: TGTGCCAGCAGCTTACGATCAGGGGGCTACGAGCAGTACTTC
V gene: TRBV19; D gene: -; CDR3 length: 15; J gene: TRBJ1-1; clone size: few; CDR3 protein: CASSIVTGGRTEAFF; CDR3 DNA: TGTGCCAGTAGTATAGTAACCGGAGGGCGCACTGAAGCTTTCTTT
V gene: TRBV5-4; D gene: TRBD2; CDR3 length: 14; J gene: TRBJ2-7; clone size: few; CDR3 protein: CASMGAGGTYEQYF; CDR3 DNA: TGTGCCAGCATGGGGGCGGGAGGCACCTACGAGCAGTACTTC
V gene: TRBV12-3/TRBV12-4; D gene: -; CDR3 length: 14; J gene: TRBJ2-5; clone size: -; CDR3 protein: CASSLFGEAETQYF; CDR3 DNA: TGTGCCAGCAGTTTATTTGGGGAGGCGGAGACCCAGTACTTC